The 30 T cell receptor beta chains below come from one sample, sequenced in a study of human T cells and chemical hapten exposure. One entry per CDR3 protein results from TCRdb running MiXCR on the RACE reads. Of about 120,000 distinct CDR3 sequences listed, approximately 13% are singletons. Time point meaning: patch test 1, 2 weeks after DPC sensitization. Specified treatment: therapeutic diphenylcyclopropenone sensitization with weekly scalp DPC. The material was whole blood, obtained in connection with sensitization to the hapten diphenylcyclopropenone (DPC). All receptors come from a man younger than 35 with alopecia areata. Some clones in this sample may be carry-over from other donors' samples.

This chain connects TRBV7-9 to TRBJ1-1, with D perhaps matching TRBD1 (5 bases). Trimming took 2 bases from V and 1 from J, leaving 17 bases between them. Germline assignment: CDR1 SEHNR and CDR2 FQNEAQ (reference sequence). The CDR3 covers 17 residues. The CDR3 here is CASSLLQLRAGNTEAFF. CDR3 DNA sequence: TGTGCCAGCAGCTTATTGCAACTCAGGGCGGGGAACACTGAAGCTTTCTTT.

This clonotype was seen a handful of times. The V and J genes are TRBV4-3 and TRBJ2-3; D remains ambiguous. There are 16 residues in the CDR3. V was pared by 0 bases and J by 3 bases, with 13 bases between. Germline CDR1 reads LGHNA; CDR2 reads YSLEER. CDR3 bases: TGCGCCAGCAGCCAAGATATTGGGGTGGTGACAGATACGCAGTATTTT. Its translation: CASSQDIGVVTDTQYF.

The sample holds many counts of this clonotype. This rearrangement joins TRBV7-3 to TRBJ2-3; no reliable D call. Germline lookup yields CDR1 SGHTA and CDR2 FQGTGA. V gave up 5 bases and J gave up 1 base, with 7 bases separating them. The CDR3 is 13 residues long. The chain's CDR3 is CASSDGGTDTQYF. The CDR3 region has the DNA TGTGCCAGCAGCGATGGAGGCACAGATACGCAGTATTTT.

The chain links TRBV7-2 to TRBJ1-2; 8 bases line up with TRBD1. The CDR3 runs to 15 residues. V was clipped by 5 bases and J by 5 bases; unmatched bases: 10. From germline, CDR1 is SGHTA and CDR2 FQGNSA. CDR3 in amino acids: CASSSRQGARYGYTF. CDR3 nucleotide sequence: TGTGCCAGCAGCAGTAGGCAGGGGGCGCGGTATGGCTACACCTTC.

The table lists this clonotype with many counts. The V and J genes are TRBV7-6 and TRBJ2-5; 10 bases fit TRBD1. Losses at the gene ends were 4 bases for V and 7 bases for J; bases not matched to a gene: 12. Germline V gene data show CDR1 as SGHVS and CDR2 as FNYEAQ. This CDR3 region has 16 residues. The CDR3 nucleotides are TGTGCCAGCAGCTCACTCCGGGACAGGGGTTTTGTGACCCAGTACTTC. It yields the protein CASSSLRDRGFVTQYF.

This clonotype has just a few counts. V usage is TRBV29-1 and J usage is TRBJ1-1, with D possibly TRBD1 on 5 matching bases. Germline V gives CDR1 SQVTM, CDR2 ANQGSEA. The CDR3 consists of 11 residues. V was cut by 8 bases and J by 5 bases, with 12 bases left in between. The CDR3 DNA reads as TGCAGCAGCAGGGTAGGAACTGAAGCTTTCTTT. Amino acid sequence: CSSRVGTEAFF.

V is TRBV20-1 and J is TRBJ1-2; TRBD1 aligns across 7 bases. V lost 0 bases, J lost 2 bases, and 6 bases stayed unmatched. Germline CDR1 and CDR2: DFQATT and SNEGSKA (reference sequence). This CDR3 has 15 amino acids. Written as DNA, the CDR3 is TGCAGTGCTAGAGATATGGGACAGCAAAACTATGGCTACACCTTC. It encodes CSARDMGQQNYGYTF.

This clonotype appeared many times. The V and J genes are TRBV20-1 and TRBJ1-1; D is unclear. The V end was cut by 5 bases, the J end by 3 bases, with 7 bases between. The CDR3 totals 11 residues. Germline V gene data show CDR1 as DFQATT and CDR2 as SNEGSKA (reference sequence). CDR3 region: CSAGRDTEAFF. Here the CDR3 DNA reads TGCAGTGCTGGGAGGGACACTGAAGCTTTCTTT.

This rearrangement joins TRBV12-3 or TRBV12-4 to TRBJ1-5; D not resolved. The CDR3 loop spans 16 amino acids. Deletions cut 0 bases from V and 3 bases from J, with 12 bases between. The CDR3 region has the DNA TGTGCCAGCAGTTTAGCAGGATCGGTCGCCAATCAGCCCCAGCATTTT. Its protein product is CASSLAGSVANQPQHF.

V usage is TRBV7-8 and J usage is TRBJ2-7; 7 positions agree with TRBD1. With 5 bases clipped from V and 1 base from J, the junction kept 17 bases outside the gene matches. The CDR3 runs 18 residues. In germline, CDR1 is SGHVS, CDR2 FQNEAQ. This chain's CDR3 is CASSRGHSDRAPSYEQYF. In DNA, the CDR3 is TGTGCCAGCAGCCGGGGCCACTCAGACAGGGCACCATCCTACGAGCAGTACTTC.

This clonotype was seen more than once but under ten times. The chain joins TRBV9 to TRBJ1-2; no reliable D call. Germline V gene lookup returns CDR1 SGDLS and CDR2 YYNGEE. V lost 3 bases and J 4 bases, leaving 10 bases between the germline ends. The CDR3 extends over 13 amino acids. CDR3 amino acids: CASSETELYGYTF. In DNA form, the CDR3 reads TGTGCCAGCAGCGAAACAGAACTCTATGGCTACACCTTC.

The chain joins TRBV4-3 to TRBJ1-1; D may be TRBD1 (6 bases). CDR3 length: 14 residues. Germline V gives CDR1 LGHNA, CDR2 YSLEER. Trimming pared 0 bases from V and 4 bases from J, leaving 9 bases between. CDR3 in DNA: TGCGCCAGCAGCCAAGAAATAGGGGGCACTGAAGCTTTCTTT. It specifies CASSQEIGGTEAFF.

CDR3 sequence (DNA): TGCGCCAGCAGCCATCTAGGGACGAACACTGAAGCTTTCTTT. Amino acid sequence: CASSHLGTNTEAFF. The V gene is TRBV4-1, the J gene TRBJ1-1; TRBD1 is a possible D gene (5 bases). There are 14 residues in the CDR3. CDR1 and CDR2 (germline): MGHRA, YSYEKL. V lost 3 bases and J 1 base, leaving 9 bases between the germline ends.

The rearrangement links TRBV4-1 to TRBJ1-2; D unresolved. CDR1 is MGHRA, CDR2 YSYEKL, per germline. The CDR3 is 12 amino acids. V was clipped by 1 base and J by 8 bases, with 8 bases between them. This chain's CDR3 is CASSQVRFGYTF. The CDR3 bases are TGCGCCAGCAGCCAAGTCAGATTCGGCTACACCTTC.

This chain joins TRBV7-9 and TRBJ2-3, with a weak D call TRBD2 (6 bases). V lost 4 bases and J 1 base, leaving 18 bases between the germline ends. In germline, CDR1 is SEHNR, CDR2 FQNEAQ (reference sequence). The CDR3 runs 17 residues. The CDR3 is CASSSPGFRGGTDTQYF. The CDR3 DNA is TGTGCCAGCAGCTCCCCAGGGTTCCGCGGGGGCACAGATACGCAGTATTTT.

The chain recombines TRBV7-3 with TRBJ2-5, with a weak D call TRBD1 (7 bases). V was pared by 5 bases and J by 4 bases, with 17 bases between. The CDR3 covers 15 residues. Germline CDR1 and CDR2: SGHTA and FQGTGA. In nucleotides, the CDR3 is TGTGCCAGCAGCCAAGGCGGGACAGCGGGAGAGACCCAGTACTTC. It yields the protein CASSQGGTAGETQYF.

This clonotype has a handful of counts. This chain joins TRBV20-1 and TRBJ2-7; perhaps TRBD2 as D (5 bases). The CDR3 totals 14 residues. V lost 3 bases to trimming and J lost 0 bases, with 12 bases between them. Germline V gene data show CDR1 as DFQATT and CDR2 as SNEGSKA (reference sequence). The CDR3 is CSASKSGDSYEQYV. CDR3 bases: TGCAGTGCTAGTAAAAGCGGCGACTCCTACGAGCAGTACGTC.

To note about this clonotype: This sequence may be a read error, since a much larger clone differs from it by one base. V usage is TRBV4-3 and J usage is TRBJ2-3, with 7 bases that match TRBD1. CDR3 length: 17 amino acids. J was trimmed by 4 bases and V by 0 bases; bases with no gene match: 10. The germline V gene has CDR1 LGHNA and CDR2 YSLEER. Here the CDR3 reads CASSQDLGIGGSDTQYF. As DNA, the CDR3 is TGCGCCAGCAGCCAAGATCTGGGGATAGGGGGCTCAGATACGCAGTATTTT.

V usage is TRBV20-1 and J usage is TRBJ2-2; D perhaps matches TRBD1 (6 bases). The germline CDR1 and CDR2 sequences are DFQATT and SNEGSKA (reference sequence). V lost 0 bases to trimming and J lost 6 bases, with 14 bases between them. This CDR3 region has 15 residues. The CDR3 sequence: CSARDPRGESGELFF. The CDR3 DNA sequence: TGCAGTGCTAGAGATCCCAGGGGAGAATCCGGGGAGCTGTTTTTT.

This clonotype was found a few times. As DNA, the CDR3 is TGTGCCAGCAGCTTGGCGAACTACAATGAGCAGTTCTTC. It yields the protein CASSLANYNEQFF. The rearrangement joins TRBV5-4 to TRBJ2-1; D is unclear. Trimming removed 0 bases at V and 3 bases at J, with 4 bases between. The germline CDR1 and CDR2 sequences are SGHNT and YYREEE (reference sequence). The CDR3 has 13 residues. Combining the CDR3 with reference TRBV5-4 and TRBJ2-1 gives the whole variable domain ETGVTQSPTHLIKTRGQQVTLRCSSQSGHNTVSWYQQALGQGPQFIFQYYREEENGRGNFPPRFSGLQFPNYSSELNVNALELDDSALYLCASSLANYNEQFFGPGTRLTVL.

The rearrangement links TRBV28 to TRBJ2-3; the D gene could be TRBD1 or TRBD2 (5 bases each). Germline assignment: CDR1 MDHEN and CDR2 SYDVKM. Trimming took 8 bases from V and 0 from J, leaving 9 bases between them. The CDR3 runs to 13 residues. CDR3 sequence reads: CASGDGSTDTQYF. The DNA for the CDR3 is TGTGCCAGCGGGGACGGAAGCACAGATACGCAGTATTTT.

This clonotype was counted a few times. The chain uses TRBV7-3 and TRBJ2-3; D is perhaps TRBD1 (6 bases). The CDR3 is 13 residues long. The ends were cut back, 6 bases at V and 3 bases at J, with 10 bases in the middle. Germline V gene data show CDR1 as SGHTA and CDR2 as FQGTGA. The CDR3 nucleotides read TGTGCCAGCAGTCGCACAGGGACAGATACGCAGTATTTT. It codes for CASSRTGTDTQYF.

This clonotype was observed a handful of times. The rearrangement links TRBV6-1 to TRBJ2-7; 9 bases map to TRBD1. This CDR3 region has 14 residues. V shed 6 bases and J 2 bases; nucleotides not matched to a gene: 5. Germline V gene lookup returns CDR1 MNHNS and CDR2 SASEGT. The CDR3 nucleotides are TGTGCCAGCAGAACCGGGACAGGGCCCTACGAGCAGTACTTC. Amino acid sequence: CASRTGTGPYEQYF.

This clonotype was seen at least ten times. The chain joins TRBV24-1 to TRBJ2-3, with D possibly being TRBD2 (6 bases). Germline V gives CDR1 KGHDR, CDR2 SFDVKD. Trimming pared 3 bases from V and 6 bases from J, leaving 12 bases between. The CDR3 sequence is 14 residues long. CDR3 in DNA: TGTGCCACCAGTGATGGGGAGGCGGCGGATACGCAGTATTTT. It translates to CATSDGEAADTQYF.

The CDR3 coding sequence is TGTGCCAGTAGTATAGTAACAGGGGGACACAATGAGCAGTTCTTC. This gives the protein CASSIVTGGHNEQFF. This chain joins TRBV19 and TRBJ2-1; 8 positions match TRBD1. Germline assignment: CDR1 LNHDA and CDR2 SQIVND (reference sequence). The CDR3 is made up of 15 amino acids. With V trimmed by 1 base and J by 5 bases, 4 bases remained unmatched. Full variable domain (missing parts from reference TRBV19 and TRBJ2-1): DGGITQSPKYLFRKEGQNVTLSCEQNLNHDAMYWYRQDPGQGLRLIYYSQIVNDFQKGDIAEGYSVSREKKESFPLTVTSAQKNPTAFYLCASSIVTGGHNEQFFGPGTRLTVL.

This rearrangement joins TRBV4-3 to TRBJ1-4; D is perhaps TRBD1 (5 bases). The CDR3 length is 14 residues. In germline, CDR1 is LGHNA, CDR2 YSLEER. The ends were cut back, 4 bases at V and 5 bases at J, with 11 bases in the middle. CDR3 loop: CASSRDSRNEKLFF. Here the CDR3 DNA reads TGCGCCAGCAGCCGTGACAGTAGGAATGAAAAACTGTTTTTT.

This clonotype was picked up a small number of times. The rearrangement uses TRBV11-2 and TRBJ1-4; D unresolved. Deletions cut 0 bases from V and 8 bases from J, with 16 bases between. The germline V gene encodes CDR1 SGHAT and CDR2 FQNNGV. CDR3 size: 16 residues. The CDR3: CASSLDWSSPPEKLFF. CDR3 DNA sequence: TGTGCCAGCAGCTTAGATTGGTCCTCACCGCCCGAAAAACTGTTTTTT. The variable domain in full, with the rest retrieved from reference TRBV11-2 and TRBJ1-4, is EAGVAQSPRYKIIEKRQSVAFWCNPISGHATLYWYQQILGQGPKLLIQFQNNGVVDDSQLPKDRFSAERLKGVDSTLKIQPAKLEDSAVYLCASSLDWSSPPEKLFFGSGTQLSVL.

The J gene is TRBJ1-1, the V gene TRBV29-1, with 7 bases fitting TRBD1. The junction had 11 bases not matched to a gene; V was cut back by 1 base and J by 6 bases. Germline V gene data show CDR1 as SQVTM and CDR2 as ANQGSEA. This CDR3 contains 15 residues. CDR3 sequence (DNA): TGCAGCGTTGAAGGTCGGGGGACAGAGGGTGCTGAAGCTTTCTTT. It is translated as CSVEGRGTEGAEAFF.

This clonotype was counted at least ten times. The rearrangement links TRBV20-1 to TRBJ1-2, with D perhaps TRBD1 (6 bases). Between the trimmed V and J ends, which lost 1 base and 4 bases, there was a span of 10 bases. There are 13 residues in the CDR3. In germline, CDR1 is DFQATT, CDR2 SNEGSKA (reference sequence). The CDR3 here is CSARGRDTYGYTF. The CDR3 DNA follows: TGCAGTGCTAGAGGGCGGGACACCTATGGCTACACCTTC.

This clonotype was observed a handful of times. This rearrangement joins TRBV10-3 to TRBJ2-7, with TRBD1 as a possible D gene (6 bases). The V gene's germline CDR1 is ENHRY and CDR2 SYGVKD. V lost 11 bases and J 7 bases, leaving 18 bases between the germline ends. The CDR3 has 12 amino acids. This chain's CDR3 is CAASRDTGEQYV. In nucleotides, the CDR3 is TGTGCCGCCAGCCGGGACACCGGGGAGCAGTACGTC.